This T cell receptor beta chain derives from a study of cytomegalovirus exposure and HLA in healthy donors. A multiplex PCR was run with 60 Vbeta primers and 13 Jbeta primers. Here immunoSEQ multiplex PCR was the method, and the copy in TCRdb shows in-frame clones only, minus some. The sample lists 65,000 to 80,000 clones; about four fifths were seen once. The ends lost 5 bases at V and 13 bases at J; junction bases unmatched: 21. This CDR3 comprises 17 residues. Germline assignment: CDR1 LNHDA and CDR2 SQIVND (reference sequence). Sequenced sample: PBMCs. The rearrangement joins TRBV19 to TRBJ1-2, with 11 bases fitting TRBD1. This clonotype originated in a woman in her forties in good health and CMV-seropositive. The CDR3 region has the DNA TGTGCCAGTAGTGCCCCTTGGGACAGGGGGGGAAAAGGAAGCGGCACCTTC. It translates to CASSAPWDRGGKGSGTF.